The 8 T cell receptor beta chains below all came from one sample that was sequenced in a study of STAT5B mutations in CD4+ large granular lymphocyte leukemia. Libraries were prepared by immunoSEQ multiplex PCR; TCRdb keeps only in-frame clonotypes and omits some of them. In the table there are about 30,000 clones, approximately 79% of which are singletons. The source material was CD4+ T cells from blood buffy coats. All receptors derive from a human donor in good health.

In this sample, this clone turned up a few times. CDR3 DNA: TGTGCCAGCAGCCGCGGGACAGGGGTTTATGGCTACACCTTC. Its protein is CASSRGTGVYGYTF. The chain combines TRBV11-2 with TRBJ1-2, with 10 positions matching TRBD1. This CDR3 has 14 amino acids. Germline-derived CDR1 and CDR2 are SGHAT and FQNNGV. With 5 bases clipped from V and 5 bases from J, the junction kept 5 bases outside the gene matches. The full variable domain, completed using reference TRBV11-2 and TRBJ1-2, is EAGVAQSPRYKIIEKRQSVAFWCNPISGHATLYWYQQILGQGPKLLIQFQNNGVVDDSQLPKDRFSAERLKGVDSTLKIQPAKLEDSAVYLCASSRGTGVYGYTFGSGTRLTVV.

The chain combines TRBV6-5 with TRBJ1-5, with a possible D match to TRBD1 (5 bases). V was cut by 6 bases and J by 6 bases, with 18 bases left in between. The CDR3 has 15 residues. The germline CDR1 and CDR2 sequences are MNHEY and SVGAGI. The CDR3 DNA is TGTGCCAGCAGAGATGGGGACGGGGAAGGTCAGCCCCAGCATTTT. This encodes CASRDGDGEGQPQHF.

J is TRBJ2-1 and V is TRBV27, with 12 bases lining up with TRBD1. There are 17 residues in the CDR3. Unmatched junction bases numbered 10, after V lost 5 bases and J lost 5 bases. The germline CDR1 and CDR2 sequences are MNHEY and SMNVEV (reference sequence). CDR3 coding DNA: TGTGCCAGCAGTCCCGGGACAGGGGGCACTCACGACAATGAGCAGTTCTTC. It encodes CASSPGTGGTHDNEQFF.

The rearrangement joins TRBV19 to TRBJ1-6; no clear D gene. The CDR3 is 14 residues long. The germline gives CDR1 LNHDA, CDR2 SQIVND (reference sequence). V was shortened by 2 bases and J by 10 bases, with 12 bases between the two germline ends. As DNA, the CDR3 is TGTGCCAGTAGTATAAAGGCGGCGGGGTCACCCCTCCACTTT. Its translation: CASSIKAAGSPLHF.

This sequence joins TRBV5-6 and TRBJ2-7, with 12 bases aligning to TRBD2. The CDR3 is 15 amino acids. V was pared by 5 bases and J by 0 bases, with 3 bases of the junction left unmatched. Germline V lookup: CDR1 SGHDT, CDR2 YYEEEE. CDR3 sequence: CASRRGLAGSYEQYF. The CDR3 DNA sequence: TGTGCCAGCAGGAGGGGACTAGCGGGCTCCTACGAGCAGTACTTC.

The chain couples TRBV29-1 to TRBJ2-3, with 10 bases lining up with TRBD1. From germline, CDR1 is SQVTM and CDR2 ANQGSEA. Germline trimming cut 6 bases from V and 3 bases from J; bases unmatched to any gene: 0. The CDR3 loop spans 12 amino acids. This chain's CDR3 is CSVDRGTDTQYF. The CDR3, as DNA: TGCAGCGTGGACAGGGGGACAGATACGCAGTATTTT.

There are a few counts of this clone. This chain links TRBV10-3 with TRBJ2-1, with 8 bases fitting TRBD2. The germline V gene encodes CDR1 ENHRY and CDR2 SYGVKD. V lost 7 bases and J lost 2; bases outside the gene matches: 7. CDR3 size: 15 residues. Written as DNA, the CDR3 is TGTGCCATCAAGGGAGGCGGGGGGCCCTACAATGAGCAGTTCTTC. This codes for CAIKGGGGPYNEQFF.

This chain uses TRBV14 with TRBJ2-2; 7 bases line up with TRBD2. With 0 bases clipped from V and 0 bases from J, the junction kept 4 bases outside the gene matches. CDR3 length: 17 amino acids. Germline V lookup: CDR1 SGHDN, CDR2 FVKESK. The CDR3 spells CASSQDRAGANTGELFF. CDR3 nucleotide sequence: TGTGCCAGCAGCCAAGATCGGGCGGGAGCGAACACCGGGGAGCTGTTTTTT.